A single sample gave rise to the 9 T cell receptor beta chains below, sequenced in a study of T-cell memory formation after mild COVID-19. Each CDR3 protein gets one entry after TCRdb re-called the 5' RACE reads with MiXCR. The data show just over 200,000 distinct CDR3 sequences, with just over 9.5% seen just once and around 3.3% held by the top ten. The source material was PBMCs or a T cell subset sorted from them (not recorded which). Every receptor here comes from a man between 18 and 29 years old who had mild COVID-19 (a few samples of this study predate the infection). Cell type and time point are not known.

This clonotype was seen only a few times. This chain uses TRBV19 with TRBJ1-1, with 7 bases identical to TRBD1. The germline V gene encodes CDR1 LNHDA and CDR2 SQIVND (reference sequence). Losses at the gene ends were 4 bases for V and 4 bases for J; bases not matched to a gene: 9. The CDR3 loop spans 15 amino acids. The CDR3 here is CASSTRDSRTTEAFF. The CDR3 region has the DNA TGTGCCAGTAGTACTCGGGACAGTCGGACCACTGAAGCTTTCTTT.

In its sample, this clonotype was seen many times. The rearrangement joins TRBV20-1 to TRBJ2-5, with 9 bases that match TRBD1. V trimming: 7 bases; J trimming: 1 base; junction bases outside the gene matches: 4. The germline V gene encodes CDR1 DFQATT and CDR2 SNEGSKA (reference sequence). The CDR3 is 13 amino acids. The CDR3 nucleotides are TGCAGTGTGACAGGGGGTAGCCAAGAGACCCAGTACTTC. Its translation is CSVTGGSQETQYF.

Only a few counts were recorded for this clonotype. V gene TRBV11-2 combines with J gene TRBJ2-5; TRBD2 aligns across 9 bases. The CDR3 covers 15 residues. Per the germline V gene, CDR1 is SGHAT and CDR2 is FQNNGV. V was pared by 4 bases and J by 2 bases, with 5 bases of the junction left unmatched. CDR3 DNA sequence: TGTGCCAGCAGCTACCTAGCGGGGCAACAAGAGACCCAGTACTTC. Translating it yields CASSYLAGQQETQYF.

This clonotype came up many times. This sequence joins TRBV5-1 and TRBJ1-1; possible D gene TRBD1, 5 bases. CDR1 and CDR2 from the germline V gene are SGHRS and YFSETQ. The CDR3 contains 15 residues. Trimming stripped 2 bases from V and 2 bases from J, with 13 bases between. CDR3 sequence reads: CASSFGGAGNTEAFF. For the CDR3, the DNA is TGCGCCAGCAGCTTTGGAGGGGCGGGCAACACTGAAGCTTTCTTT.

The table lists this clonotype with a few counts. The chain carries TRBV12-3 or TRBV12-4 and TRBJ2-1; D is uncertain. Trimming removed 1 base at V and 8 bases at J, with 15 bases between. The CDR3 runs 15 residues. The CDR3 region is CASSLVLRSKDEQFF. Here the CDR3 DNA reads TGTGCCAGCAGTTTAGTTCTCAGGAGCAAGGATGAGCAGTTCTTC.

V usage is TRBV5-1 and J usage is TRBJ2-6; either TRBD1 or TRBD2 may fit D (5 bases each). There are 18 residues in the CDR3. CDR1 is SGHRS and CDR2 is YFSETQ in the germline V gene. Trimming shortened V by 4 bases and J by 1 base, and 18 bases separated the two germline ends. The CDR3 bases are TGCGCCAGCAGCGCGAGGGTAGGGACGCCTTCTGGGGCCAACGTCCTGACTTTC. Translation gives CASSARVGTPSGANVLTF.

This clonotype was seen more than once but under ten times. V gene TRBV10-3 combines with J gene TRBJ2-5; the D call may be TRBD1 or TRBD2 (5 bases each). Per germline, CDR1 ENHRY and CDR2 SYGVKD. The CDR3 length is 16 residues. The V end was cut by 2 bases, the J end by 3 bases, with 16 bases between. CDR3 sequence (DNA): TGTGCCATCAGTGAGAAGGGACCGACTTGGGAAGAGACCCAGTACTTC. Translation: CAISEKGPTWEETQYF.

This clonotype was seen at least ten times. This chain joins TRBV25-1 and TRBJ2-1; 7 positions agree with TRBD2. CDR1 and CDR2 from the germline V gene are MGHDK and SYGVNS. This CDR3 has 16 amino acids. V was clipped by 3 bases and J by 2 bases; unmatched bases: 7. CDR3 protein: CASSDAGAGAYNEQFF. In DNA form, the CDR3 reads TGTGCCAGCAGTGACGCCGGTGCGGGAGCCTACAATGAGCAGTTCTTC. Using reference TRBV25-1 and TRBJ2-1 for the parts outside the CDR3, the full variable domain is EADIYQTPRYLVIGTGKKITLECSQTMGHDKMYWYQQDPGMELHLIHYSYGVNSTEKGDLSSESTVSRIRTEHFPLTLESARPSHTSQYLCASSDAGAGAYNEQFFGPGTRLTVL.

This chain connects TRBV5-1 to TRBJ2-7, with 7 bases aligning to TRBD2. Germline trimming cut 0 bases from V and 6 bases from J; bases unmatched to any gene: 3. CDR3 length: 13 residues. CDR1 is SGHRS and CDR2 is YFSETQ in the germline V gene. In DNA form, the CDR3 reads TGCGCCAGCAGCTTGGCCGGGAGGAGCGAGCAGTACTTC. Translating it yields CASSLAGRSEQYF.